The 32 T cell receptor beta chains in this list originate from one sample, sequenced in a study of spatial heterogeneity in lung cancer. Via MiXCR, TCRdb re-called the 5' RACE reads, giving one row per CDR3 protein. The data show approximately 52,000 distinct CDR3 sequences, roughly 7% seen once. Specified time point: sample taken at primary tumor resection. Frozen PBMC, nontumor lung or tumor provided whole RNA, which was sequenced unsorted. The sample was PBMCs, taken at surgery. Receptors were obtained from a female donor with early-stage non-small cell lung cancer.

This clonotype occurred many times. The V and J genes are TRBV29-1 and TRBJ2-2, with 7 bases lining up with TRBD2. There are 14 residues in the CDR3. V lost 7 bases and J lost 6; bases outside the gene matches: 11. Germline CDR1 and CDR2: SQVTM and ANQGSEA. CDR3 bases: TGCAGCGGGTCGACTAGCCCGGATGCCGGGGAGCTGTTTTTT. It yields the protein CSGSTSPDAGELFF.

This clonotype was detected many times. The chain couples TRBV20-1 to TRBJ1-4; the D gene is possibly TRBD1 (6 bases). The germline gives CDR1 DFQATT, CDR2 SNEGSKA (reference sequence). CDR3 length: 15 residues. Trimming shortened V by 6 bases and J by 0 bases, and 14 bases separated the two germline ends. The CDR3 loop is CSALARGATNEKLFF. The CDR3 DNA reads TGCAGTGCACTGGCGAGGGGGGCAACTAATGAAAAACTGTTTTTT.

This clonotype was seen repeatedly, ten times or more. The CDR3, as DNA: TGTGCCAGCAGTGGGGTGGCGGGGGTCAATCAGCCCCAGCATTTT. This gives the protein CASSGVAGVNQPQHF. V gene TRBV6-2 or TRBV6-3 combines with J gene TRBJ1-5; D is possibly TRBD1 (5 bases). Trimming took off 5 bases at V and 3 bases at J, with 14 bases between the two ends. The CDR3 consists of 15 residues. Germline CDR1 MNHEY, CDR2 SVGEGT.

This clonotype has a count of ten or more. The chain carries TRBV2 and TRBJ2-3; possibly TRBD1 for D (6 bases). The V gene's germline CDR1 is SNHLY and CDR2 FYNNEI. The CDR3 covers 13 residues. The V and J ends lost 4 bases and 5 bases respectively, with 10 bases between them. CDR3 nucleotides: TGTGCCAGCAGTGGAGGGACATTAGATACGCAGTATTTT. Residues: CASSGGTLDTQYF.

The chain has TRBV7-2 and TRBJ2-1; a possible D gene is TRBD2 (5 bases). CDR3 size: 15 residues. CDR1 and CDR2 (germline): SGHTA, FQGNSA. Trimming removed 5 bases from V and 5 bases from J, with 16 bases in between. The CDR3 loop reads CASSTFKDYNNEQFF. The CDR3 coding sequence is TGTGCCAGCAGCACTTTCAAAGACTACAACAATGAGCAGTTCTTC.

This clonotype showed up many times. The chain has TRBV23-1 and TRBJ1-5; 8 bases are a match to TRBD1. TRBV23-1 is flagged as an ORF with uncertain function. The CDR3 is 16 amino acids. J was trimmed by 2 bases and V by 3 bases; bases with no gene match: 6. The CDR3 spells CASSHRGQGGNQPQHF. The DNA of the CDR3 is TGCGCCAGCAGTCATCGCGGACAGGGAGGCAATCAGCCCCAGCATTTT.

This clonotype has ten or more counts. The rearrangement joins TRBV2 to TRBJ1-1; D is ambiguous. The V end lost 6 bases, the J end lost 3 bases, and 14 bases lay between the germline ends. Germline CDR1 is SNHLY and CDR2 is FYNNEI. The CDR3 is 14 amino acids. The chain's CDR3 is CASSPTGVYTEAFF. In DNA, the CDR3 is TGTGCCAGCAGCCCCACGGGTGTGTACACTGAAGCTTTCTTT. Variable domain in full (rest from reference TRBV2 and TRBJ1-1): EPEVTQTPSHQVTQMGQEVILRCVPISNHLYFYWYRQILGQKVEFLVSFYNNEISEKSEIFDDQFSVERPDGSNFTLKIRSTKLEDSAMYFCASSPTGVYTEAFFGQGTRLTVV.

This clonotype was recorded at least ten times. The chain joins TRBV7-2 to TRBJ2-3; TRBD2 matches 9 bases. Germline-derived CDR1 and CDR2 are SGHTA and FQGNSA. V lost 4 bases and J lost 4; bases outside the gene matches: 3. The CDR3 runs to 14 residues. The CDR3 nucleotides are TGTGCCAGCAGCTCCTTAGCGGGGGCAGATACGCAGTATTTT. Translating gives CASSSLAGADTQYF.

This clonotype has more than one count but fewer than ten. V and J are TRBV5-5 and TRBJ1-1; no definite D call. Between the trimmed V and J ends, which lost 1 base and 4 bases, there was a span of 8 bases. This CDR3 region has 13 residues. The germline V gene has CDR1 SGHKS and CDR2 YYEKEE (reference sequence). The CDR3 DNA sequence: TGTGCCAGCAGCTTGACGTCCTCCACTGAAGCTTTCTTT. Residues: CASSLTSSTEAFF. Variable domain in full (rest from reference TRBV5-5 and TRBJ1-1): DAGVTQSPTHLIKTRGQQVTLRCSPISGHKSVSWYQQVLGQGPQFIFQYYEKEERGRGNFPDRFSARQFPNYSSELNVNALLLGDSALYLCASSLTSSTEAFFGQGTRLTVV.

At least ten counts were recorded for this clonotype. J is TRBJ2-3 and V is TRBV12-3 or TRBV12-4, with D uncertain. This CDR3 is 13 amino acids long. Trimming pared 7 bases from V and 5 bases from J, leaving 13 bases between. The CDR3 here is CASTLRLQDTQYF. The CDR3 DNA reads TGTGCCAGCACCCTTCGGCTCCAAGATACGCAGTATTTT.

The rearrangement uses TRBV7-2 and TRBJ1-5; 8 bases are a match to TRBD1. After removal of 0 bases from V and 4 bases from J, the junction contained 2 bases not matched to a gene. Germline CDR1 SGHTA, CDR2 FQGNSA. The CDR3 runs 15 residues. The DNA of the CDR3 is TGTGCCAGCAGCTTAGCCGGGACAGGTAATCAGCCCCAGCATTTT. This gives the protein CASSLAGTGNQPQHF. Full variable domain (outside the CDR3, taken from reference TRBV7-2 and TRBJ1-5): GAGVSQSPSNKVTEKGKDVELRCDPISGHTALYWYRQSLGQGLEFLIYFQGNSAPDKSGLPSDRFSAERTGGSVSTLTIQRTQQEDSAVYLCASSLAGTGNQPQHFGDGTRLSIL.

This clonotype was observed many times. The gene calls are TRBV28 and TRBJ2-5; TRBD2 aligns across 8 bases. CDR1 and CDR2 from the germline V gene are MDHEN and SYDVKM. Trimming at V came to 9 bases and at J to 5 bases, leaving 14 bases not matched to a gene. The CDR3 extends over 15 amino acids. In DNA form, the CDR3 reads TGTGCCAGTAGCCGGGGGCAAATAGCGGGGGAGACCCAGTACTTC. Its protein is CASSRGQIAGETQYF.

This clonotype was counted at least ten times. V usage is TRBV10-3 and J usage is TRBJ2-5, with 11 bases lining up with TRBD2. Germline V lookup: CDR1 ENHRY, CDR2 SYGVKD. Germline trimming cut 5 bases from V and 3 bases from J; bases unmatched to any gene: 2. The CDR3 length is 14 residues. The CDR3 nucleotides are TGTGCCATCAGTACTAGCGGGGGAGAAGAGACCCAGTACTTC. Protein: CAISTSGGEETQYF.

The chain combines TRBV7-8 with TRBJ2-7, with TRBD2 matching over 10 bases. The CDR3 loop spans 16 amino acids. The trim removed 3 bases at V and 3 bases at J, leaving 8 bases unmatched. Germline V gene sequence: CDR1 SGHVS, CDR2 FQNEAQ. CDR3 residues: CASSLLTSGAYYEQYF. DNA of the CDR3: TGTGCCAGCAGCTTGCTTACTAGCGGGGCCTACTACGAGCAGTACTTC.

This clonotype was seen repeatedly, ten times or more. The J gene is TRBJ1-5, the V gene TRBV2, with D possibly TRBD1 on 6 matching bases. The CDR3 contains 16 residues. The V gene lost 3 bases and the J gene lost 3 bases, with 15 bases spanning the gap. CDR1 and CDR2 from the germline V gene are SNHLY and FYNNEI. Written as DNA, the CDR3 is TGTGCCAGCAGTGAGGGGGGCCGGGGGAACAATCAGCCCCAGCATTTT. Protein: CASSEGGRGNNQPQHF.

The chain employs TRBV7-3 and TRBJ2-2, with 9 positions matching TRBD2. The CDR3 contains 16 residues. The germline CDR1 and CDR2 sequences are SGHTA and FQGTGA. The trim removed 5 bases at V and 2 bases at J, leaving 6 bases unmatched. DNA of the CDR3: TGTGCCAGCAGCCCCCGGACTAGCGTAAACACCGGGGAGCTGTTTTTT. The encoded protein is CASSPRTSVNTGELFF.

There are many counts of this clonotype. This chain connects TRBV20-1 to TRBJ2-2; possibly TRBD1 for D (6 bases). The V end was cut by 2 bases, the J end by 6 bases, with 7 bases between. The CDR3 totals 12 residues. Per the germline V gene, CDR1 is DFQATT and CDR2 is SNEGSKA (reference sequence). This chain's CDR3 is CSARWGPGELFF. CDR3 nucleotides: TGCAGTGCTAGATGGGGGCCCGGGGAGCTGTTTTTT.

This clonotype was seen at least ten times. The rearrangement uses TRBV20-1 and TRBJ2-1; D possibly corresponds to TRBD1 (6 bases). The germline V gene has CDR1 DFQATT and CDR2 SNEGSKA (reference sequence). Trimming removed 3 bases at V and 8 bases at J, with 17 bases between. This CDR3 contains 14 residues. This chain's CDR3 is CSASRDNGPYEQFF. DNA for the CDR3: TGCAGTGCTAGCCGGGACAACGGGCCTTATGAGCAGTTCTTC.

The chain uses TRBV7-4 and TRBJ1-1; TRBD1 aligns across 7 bases. The CDR3 loop spans 16 amino acids. Germline assignment: CDR1 SGHVT and CDR2 SQSDAQ. V shed 5 bases and J 0 bases; nucleotides not matched to a gene: 9. The CDR3, as DNA: TGTGCCAGCAGCCTCGGAATACAGGGGATGAACACTGAAGCTTTCTTT. This codes for CASSLGIQGMNTEAFF.

This clonotype occurred a few times. The chain has TRBV7-9 and TRBJ2-3, with TRBD2 identical over 11 bases. The germline gives CDR1 SEHNR, CDR2 FQNEAQ (reference sequence). The length of the CDR3 is 16 residues. V dropped 1 base and J dropped 4; count of bases not matched to a gene: 4. In DNA, the CDR3 is TGTGCCAGCAGCTTAGGAGGGACTAGCGGTTCAGATACGCAGTATTTT. It specifies CASSLGGTSGSDTQYF. Combining the CDR3 with reference TRBV7-9 and TRBJ2-3 gives the whole variable domain DTGVSQNPRHKITKRGQNVTFRCDPISEHNRLYWYRQTLGQGPEFLTYFQNEAQLEKSRLLSDRFSAERPKGSFSTLEIQRTEQGDSAMYLCASSLGGTSGSDTQYFGPGTRLTVL.

The table lists this clonotype with many counts. CDR3 in DNA: TGCGCCAGCAGCTTTGAACTAGGGGAAGAGACCCAGTACTTC. It is translated as CASSFELGEETQYF. The V and J genes are TRBV5-1 and TRBJ2-5; either TRBD1 or TRBD2 may fit D (5 bases each). V was trimmed by 2 bases and J by 3 bases, leaving 11 bases between them. Germline CDR1 is SGHRS and CDR2 is YFSETQ. The CDR3 length is 14 residues.

This clonotype was counted at least ten times. The CDR3 nucleotides are TGTGCCAGCAGTTTAACCGGGGGGGGCGGACAAGAGACCCAGTACTTC. The encoded protein is CASSLTGGGGQETQYF. The gene calls are TRBV28 and TRBJ2-5; 8 nucleotides agree with TRBD2. The J segment lost 2 bases and the V segment lost 2 bases, leaving 7 bases of the junction unmatched. This CDR3 spans 16 amino acids. Germline lookup yields CDR1 MDHEN and CDR2 SYDVKM. The full variable domain, its missing parts supplied by reference TRBV28 and TRBJ2-5, is DVKVTQSSRYLVKRTGEKVFLECVQDMDHENMFWYRQDPGLGLRLIYFSYDVKMKEKGDIPEGYSVSREKKERFSLILESASTNQTSMYLCASSLTGGGGQETQYFGPGTRLLVL.

This clonotype was recorded at least ten times. The CDR3 bases are TGTGCCACCAGCAGCTCAGGGTTCGGCTCACCCCTCCACTTT. It translates to CATSSSGFGSPLHF. The V gene is TRBV15, the J gene TRBJ1-6; D might be TRBD1 (5 bases). CDR1 is LNHNV and CDR2 is YYDKDF in the germline V gene (reference sequence). Trimming stripped 3 bases from V and 10 bases from J, with 13 bases between. This CDR3 is built from 14 residues.

This chain uses TRBV7-3 with TRBJ2-1; 12 bases agree with TRBD2. Germline lookup yields CDR1 SGHTA and CDR2 FQGTGA. The CDR3 is 17 amino acids. Unmatched junction bases numbered 10, after V lost 4 bases and J lost 6 bases. In nucleotides, the CDR3 is TGTGCCAGCAGCTCGTCGGGTACTAGCGGGGGGTTCAATGAGCAGTTCTTC. The encoded protein is CASSSSGTSGGFNEQFF.

This clonotype was counted at least ten times. J is TRBJ1-2 and V is TRBV20-1, with a weak D call TRBD1 (6 bases). The CDR3 totals 13 residues. Germline lookup yields CDR1 DFQATT and CDR2 SNEGSKA (reference sequence). DNA for the CDR3: TGCAGAGTCGCCACAGGGCGGAGGACTGGCTACACCTTC. Its translation is CRVATGRRTGYTF.

This chain connects TRBV9 to TRBJ2-7; TRBD1 aligns across 10 bases. Germline values: CDR1 SGDLS, CDR2 YYNGEE. J lost 3 bases, V lost 3 bases, and 6 bases had no gene match. CDR3 length: 15 amino acids. CDR3 nucleotide sequence: TGTGCCAGCAGCGCCGGGACAGGGGAAGGCTACGAGCAGTACTTC. It specifies CASSAGTGEGYEQYF. The variable domain in full, completed from reference TRBV9 and TRBJ2-7, reads DSGVTQTPKHLITATGQRVTLRCSPRSGDLSVYWYQQSLDQGLQFLIQYYNGEERAKGNILERFSAQQFPDLHSELNLSSLELGDSALYFCASSAGTGEGYEQYFGPGTRLTVT.

V gene TRBV4-1 combines with J gene TRBJ1-1; D is unresolved. Between the trimmed V and J ends, which lost 3 bases and 4 bases, there was a span of 9 bases. CDR1 and CDR2 from the germline V gene are MGHRA and YSYEKL. This CDR3 region has 13 residues. The CDR3 nucleotides read TGCGCCAGCAGCCAGACGCCGGGCACTGAAGCTTTCTTT. It is translated as CASSQTPGTEAFF.

At least ten counts were recorded for this clonotype. The chain joins TRBV6-5 to TRBJ2-2, with D perhaps given as TRBD1 or TRBD2 (5 bases each). The CDR3 contains 13 residues. Germline assignment: CDR1 MNHEY and CDR2 SVGAGI. V lost 10 bases and J 5 bases, leaving 14 bases between the germline ends. CDR3 sequence reads: CAIGASRTGELFF. In DNA form, the CDR3 reads TGTGCCATCGGGGCTAGCAGAACCGGGGAGCTGTTTTTT.

In this sample, this clonotype turned up many times. CDR3 loop: CASSRSSGGARDTQYF. DNA of the CDR3: TGTGCCAGCAGTCGCTCTAGCGGGGGGGCCCGAGATACGCAGTATTTT. This rearrangement joins TRBV28 to TRBJ2-3; 12 nucleotides line up with TRBD2. Germline CDR1 reads MDHEN; CDR2 reads SYDVKM. This CDR3 contains 16 residues. The ends lost 5 bases at V and 5 bases at J; junction bases unmatched: 8.

This clonotype was seen ten or more times. The chain combines TRBV18 with TRBJ2-5; the D gene is possibly TRBD2 (7 bases). The CDR3 loop spans 14 amino acids. Trimming pared 6 bases from V and 3 bases from J, leaving 14 bases between. Germline CDR1 reads KGHSH; CDR2 reads LQKENI. The CDR3 region is CASSLRGGKETQYF. CDR3 DNA: TGTGCCAGCTCCCTCAGGGGAGGGAAAGAGACCCAGTACTTC.

The genes are TRBV18 and TRBJ2-2; tentative D call: TRBD1 (6 bases). This CDR3 contains 16 residues. V was shortened by 2 bases and J by 1 base, with 11 bases between the two germline ends. In germline, CDR1 is KGHSH, CDR2 LQKENI. This CDR3 reads CASSPLQGQNTGELFF. The CDR3 DNA reads as TGTGCCAGCTCACCATTGCAGGGGCAGAACACCGGGGAGCTGTTTTTT.

This sequence joins TRBV5-1 and TRBJ2-1; D unresolved. Germline V gives CDR1 SGHRS, CDR2 YFSETQ. This CDR3 region has 14 residues. Trimming cost V 1 base and J 0 bases, with 5 bases left between them. The chain's CDR3 is CASSLSDSYNEQFF. DNA for the CDR3: TGCGCCAGCAGCTTGTCGGACTCCTACAATGAGCAGTTCTTC. Based on the CDR3 plus reference TRBV5-1 and TRBJ2-1, the full variable domain is KAGVTQTPRYLIKTRGQQVTLSCSPISGHRSVSWYQQTPGQGLQFLFEYFSETQRNKGNFPGRFSGRQFSNSRSEMNVSTLELGDSALYLCASSLSDSYNEQFFGPGTRLTVL.